This TCR beta chain was identified during a study of spatial heterogeneity in lung cancer. TCRdb recomputed calls from the 5' RACE reads with MiXCR, one row per CDR3 protein. The sample has about 50,000 distinct CDR3 sequences; 7.5% to 8% are singletons. Regarding time point: sample taken at primary tumor resection. Material for sequencing was whole RNA from tumor, nontumor lung or frozen PBMC, left unsorted. This clonotype was counted at least ten times. This CDR3 region has 13 residues. The germline gives CDR1 SGHTA, CDR2 FQGNSA. The V and J ends lost 7 bases and 4 bases, in that order; junction bases with no gene match: 2.

The TCR sequence derives from a female donor with early-stage non-small cell lung cancer. Source: PBMCs, taken at surgery. This chain joins TRBV7-2 and TRBJ2-3; 10 bases are a match to TRBD2. CDR3 bases: TGTGCCAGCAAGCGGGGGGGGGCAGATACGCAGTATTTT. Its protein is CASKRGGADTQYF. Based on the CDR3 plus reference TRBV7-2 and TRBJ2-3, the full variable domain is GAGVSQSPSNKVTEKGKDVELRCDPISGHTALYWYRQSLGQGLEFLIYFQGNSAPDKSGLPSDRFSAERTGGSVSTLTIQRTQQEDSAVYLCASKRGGADTQYFGPGTRLTVL.